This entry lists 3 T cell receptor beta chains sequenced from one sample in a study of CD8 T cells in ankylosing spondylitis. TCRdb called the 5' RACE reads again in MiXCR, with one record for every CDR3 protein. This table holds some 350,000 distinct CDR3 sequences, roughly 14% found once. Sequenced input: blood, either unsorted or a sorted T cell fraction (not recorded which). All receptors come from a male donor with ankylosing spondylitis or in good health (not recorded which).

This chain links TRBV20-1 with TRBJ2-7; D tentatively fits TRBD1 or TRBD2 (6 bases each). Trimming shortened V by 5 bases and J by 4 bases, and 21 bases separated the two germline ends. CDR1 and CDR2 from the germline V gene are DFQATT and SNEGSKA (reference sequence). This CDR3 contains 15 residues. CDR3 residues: CSASRGAGGLYEQYF. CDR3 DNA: TGCAGTGCTTCCCGAGGGGCCGGGGGCCTATACGAGCAGTACTTC.

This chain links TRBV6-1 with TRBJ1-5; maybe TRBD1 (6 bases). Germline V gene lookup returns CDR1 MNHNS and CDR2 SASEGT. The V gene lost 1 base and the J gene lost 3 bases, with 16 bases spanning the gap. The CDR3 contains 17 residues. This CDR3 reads CASSEGGGGRSNQPQHF. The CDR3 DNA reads TGTGCCAGCAGTGAAGGGGGAGGGGGTCGGTCCAATCAGCCCCAGCATTTT.

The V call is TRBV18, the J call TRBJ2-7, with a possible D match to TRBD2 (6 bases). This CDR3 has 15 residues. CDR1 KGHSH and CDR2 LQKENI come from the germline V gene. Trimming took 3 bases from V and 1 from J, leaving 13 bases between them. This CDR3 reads CASSPSRGFSYEQYF. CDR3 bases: TGTGCCAGCTCACCTTCTCGGGGGTTTTCCTACGAGCAGTACTTC.